The text below deals with one T cell receptor (beta chain). Its antigen is still unknown. Other DNA variants within this sample encode the same CDR3. The data were produced by immunoSEQ multiplex PCR, yet TCRdb's version contains in-frame clones alone and is incomplete. The data hold some 580,000 clones, with 95% to 98% observed a single time. The sample is drawn from a study of shared clonotypes between healthy human individuals. The CDR3 totals 11 residues. Trimming took off 5 bases at V and 4 bases at J, with 6 bases between the two ends. CDR1 and CDR2 from the germline V gene are SNHLY and FYNNEI. Whole-study results and caveats: The study's rarefaction showed incomplete sorted-subset sequencing despite large depth. It was observed that 5% to 6.5% of naive CD4 clonotypes were shared across several donors. Larger estimated richness was generally recorded for naive subsets relative to memory subsets.

Naive CD8 cells lacked CD45RO, underwent positive selection for CCR7 and left out terminally differentiated effector memory CD45RA+ cells. The sequence derives from a man aged 25 to 40 in good health. The specimen was naive CD8+ T cells sorted from blood. This chain connects TRBV2 to TRBJ2-7; D call uncertain. The CDR3 DNA follows: TGTGCCAGCAGTCCCCTTTACGAGCAGTACTTC. This codes for CASSPLYEQYF.